The 27 T cell receptor beta chains in this list originate from one sample, sequenced in a study of blood T cell repertoires in COVID-19. TCRdb's table, derived via immunoSEQ multiplex PCR, lists solely in-frame clones and lacks some. The profile covers more than 350,000 clones, with roughly nine tenths appearing a single time and approximately 1% taken by the ten largest. Input material: PBMCs or T cells enriched from blood (not recorded which). These receptors originate from a man younger than 30 who had recovered from COVID-19.

The table lists this clone with a count of one. The gene calls are TRBV7-8 and TRBJ2-7, with 7 bases that match TRBD1. The CDR3 runs 14 residues. Trimming at V came to 5 bases and at J to 5 bases, leaving 9 bases not matched to a gene. Germline assignment: CDR1 SGHVS and CDR2 FQNEAQ. The CDR3 reads CASSNQQGYDEQYF. The CDR3 region has the DNA TGTGCCAGCAGCAACCAACAGGGGTACGACGAGCAGTACTTC.

The V gene is TRBV15, the J gene TRBJ2-3, with D hard to call. Germline V CDR1 and CDR2: LNHNV, YYDKDF (reference sequence). This CDR3 comprises 12 residues. Trimming removed 5 bases from V and 1 base from J, with 4 bases in between. The CDR3: CATSGRTDTQYF. In DNA, the CDR3 is TGTGCCACCAGCGGCCGCACAGATACGCAGTATTTT.

The V and J genes are TRBV19 and TRBJ1-1; D is possibly TRBD1 (5 bases). The CDR3 covers 14 residues. V was shortened by 5 bases and J by 3 bases, with 13 bases between the two germline ends. Per germline, CDR1 LNHDA and CDR2 SQIVND (reference sequence). This CDR3 reads CASSASGFYTEAFF. Here the CDR3 DNA reads TGTGCCAGTAGTGCCTCAGGGTTTTACACTGAAGCTTTCTTT.

The table lists this clone with a few counts. The genes are TRBV24-1 and TRBJ2-2; D perhaps matches TRBD1 (5 bases). Trimming stripped 5 bases from V and 1 base from J, with 7 bases between. Germline values: CDR1 KGHDR, CDR2 SFDVKD. The CDR3 has 14 residues. The CDR3 DNA is TGTGCCACCAGTGTCGGACAGAACACCGGGGAGCTGTTTTTT. Residues: CATSVGQNTGELFF.

The chain combines TRBV30 with TRBJ1-2; perhaps TRBD1 as D (5 bases). Germline V gene data show CDR1 as GTSNPN and CDR2 as SVGIG (reference sequence). This CDR3 is 13 amino acids long. V lost 5 bases and J 5 bases, leaving 15 bases between the germline ends. The CDR3 sequence: CAWGLQGGYGYTF. The CDR3, as DNA: TGTGCCTGGGGGCTCCAGGGAGGGTATGGCTACACCTTC.

The chain carries TRBV27 and TRBJ2-1; 9 nucleotides agree with TRBD1. The CDR3 covers 13 residues. The ends lost 4 bases at V and 12 bases at J; junction bases unmatched: 7. CDR1 is MNHEY, CDR2 SMNVEV, per germline (reference sequence). Here the CDR3 reads CASSSTWGQGQFF. DNA for the CDR3: TGTGCCAGCAGTTCAACGTGGGGACAGGGGCAGTTCTTC.

The rearrangement links TRBV12-5 to TRBJ1-2; D unresolved. V shed 2 bases and J shed 5 bases, with 18 bases lying between them. This CDR3 is 16 amino acids long. CDR1 is LGHNT, CDR2 FRNRAP, per germline. The CDR3 loop reads CASGLSGGRTGYGYTF. In nucleotides, the CDR3 is TGTGCTAGTGGTTTGTCGGGAGGGAGGACGGGGTATGGCTACACCTTC.

This chain connects TRBV10-3 to TRBJ1-1; 11 nucleotides line up with TRBD1. V lost 6 bases to trimming and J lost 5 bases; unmatched junction nucleotides: 5. The CDR3 runs 14 residues. From germline, CDR1 is ENHRY and CDR2 SYGVKD. Here the CDR3 DNA reads TGTGCCATCAGGCCGGGACAGGGGGTGACTGAAGCTTTCTTT. Protein product: CAIRPGQGVTEAFF.

The chain combines TRBV4-2 with TRBJ2-7, with 7 nucleotides matching TRBD2. The CDR3 runs to 16 residues. Losses at the gene ends were 0 bases for V and 3 bases for J; bases not matched to a gene: 8. CDR1 and CDR2 (germline): LGHNA, YNFKEQ. For the CDR3, the DNA is TGTGCCAGCAGCCAAGATAATTCGGCGGGGGTCTACGAGCAGTACTTC. Translation gives CASSQDNSAGVYEQYF.

The J gene is TRBJ1-1, the V gene TRBV10-3; tentative D call: TRBD1 (5 bases). The germline V gene encodes CDR1 ENHRY and CDR2 SYGVKD. V was clipped by 5 bases and J by 1 base, with 8 bases between them. There are 13 residues in the CDR3. The CDR3 spells CAISIQGNTEAFF. The CDR3, as DNA: TGTGCCATCAGTATCCAGGGGAACACTGAAGCTTTCTTT.

J is TRBJ1-4 and V is TRBV19, with D perhaps TRBD1 (6 bases). The germline V gene has CDR1 LNHDA and CDR2 SQIVND (reference sequence). Trimming took 7 bases from V and 8 from J, leaving 11 bases between them. CDR3 size: 12 residues. CDR3 residues: CASTGEGEKLFF. The CDR3 DNA is TGTGCCAGTACAGGGGAAGGAGAAAAACTGTTTTTT.

This sequence joins TRBV7-7 and TRBJ1-6; D remains ambiguous. The ends were cut back, 2 bases at V and 4 bases at J, with 18 bases in the middle. The germline V gene has CDR1 SSHAT and CDR2 FNYEAQ (reference sequence). This CDR3 is 18 amino acids long. The DNA for the CDR3 is TGTGCCAGCAGCTTATCCGTAGCTGGCGGCAAATATAATTCACCCCTCCACTTT. It specifies CASSLSVAGGKYNSPLHF.

The chain has TRBV9 and TRBJ1-2; D is possibly TRBD1 (5 bases). The CDR3 is 13 amino acids. Germline CDR1 and CDR2: SGDLS and YYNGEE. V was clipped by 4 bases and J by 13 bases, with 20 bases between them. CDR3 bases: TGTGCCAGCAGCCTCTCTGAGCCAGGGCGGAGCACCTTC. It codes for CASSLSEPGRSTF. The complete variable domain, with remaining parts taken from reference TRBV9 and TRBJ1-2, reads DSGVTQTPKHLITATGQRVTLRCSPRSGDLSVYWYQQSLDQGLQFLIQYYNGEERAKGNILERFSAQQFPDLHSELNLSSLELGDSALYFCASSLSEPGRSTFGSGTRLTVV.

The chain carries TRBV2 and TRBJ1-2; D is unresolved. The CDR3 is made up of 8 amino acids. V lost 8 bases and J lost 13, with 8 bases in between. Germline lookup yields CDR1 SNHLY and CDR2 FYNNEI. In nucleotides, the CDR3 is TGTGCCAGCGGCCCCAGCACCTTC. Its translation: CASGPSTF.

The chain uses TRBV6-5 and TRBJ2-2; TRBD2 matches 9 bases. CDR1 MNHEY and CDR2 SVGAGI come from the germline V gene. Germline trimming cut 4 bases from V and 3 bases from J; bases unmatched to any gene: 3. There are 15 residues in the CDR3. CDR3 DNA: TGTGCCAGCAGTTTCGCGGGGGGGGACACCGGGGAGCTGTTTTTT. Encoded protein: CASSFAGGDTGELFF.

The J gene is TRBJ2-5, the V gene TRBV4-2, with D unresolved. The CDR3 contains 16 residues. Between the trimmed V and J ends, which lost 0 bases and 5 bases, there was a span of 16 bases. Germline values: CDR1 LGHNA, CDR2 YNFKEQ. The chain's CDR3 is CASSQEGGYAAETQYF. CDR3 DNA sequence: TGTGCCAGCAGCCAAGAAGGCGGCTACGCCGCGGAGACCCAGTACTTC.

The chain's CDR3 is CASRLRGGTRNNEQFF. DNA of the CDR3: TGTGCCAGCAGACTGAGAGGCGGGACTAGGAATAATGAGCAGTTCTTC. V usage is TRBV3-1 (or the pseudogene TRBV3-2) and J usage is TRBJ2-1; 8 bases line up with TRBD2. Trimming at V came to 6 bases and at J to 7 bases, leaving 14 bases not matched to a gene. CDR1 and CDR2 from the germline V gene are LGHDT and YNNKEL (reference sequence). The CDR3 has 16 residues.

The V gene is TRBV20-1, the J gene TRBJ2-7; D not resolved. From germline, CDR1 is DFQATT and CDR2 SNEGSKA (reference sequence). The CDR3 contains 11 residues. V shed 4 bases and J shed 5 bases, with 9 bases lying between them. CDR3 sequence reads: CSAMSGHEQYF. The CDR3 nucleotides read TGCAGTGCTATGTCTGGCCACGAGCAGTACTTC.

This chain connects TRBV5-1 to TRBJ1-4; D may be TRBD1 (6 bases). This CDR3 spans 14 amino acids. The germline CDR1 and CDR2 sequences are SGHRS and YFSETQ. The V end lost 4 bases, the J end lost 8 bases, and 15 bases lay between the germline ends. DNA of the CDR3: TGCGCCAGCAGCCCCGGGGGGGGCGAGGAAAAACTGTTTTTT. Translating gives CASSPGGGEEKLFF.

The genes are TRBV6-4 and TRBJ2-3; 11 bases fit TRBD2. The length of the CDR3 is 17 residues. With V trimmed by 4 bases and J by 3 bases, 9 bases remained unmatched. Germline V gene lookup returns CDR1 MRHNA and CDR2 SNTAGT. CDR3 loop: CASSATLAGVLTDTQYF. The CDR3 DNA follows: TGTGCCAGCAGTGCCACACTAGCGGGGGTATTGACAGATACGCAGTATTTT.

The chain couples TRBV18 to TRBJ1-1; D might be TRBD1 (6 bases). Germline V gene data show CDR1 as KGHSH and CDR2 as LQKENI. The CDR3 length is 15 residues. V lost 3 bases to trimming and J lost 1 base, with 12 bases between them. CDR3 in amino acids: CASSPIGQQNTEAFF. CDR3 DNA: TGTGCCAGCTCACCGATCGGACAGCAGAACACTGAAGCTTTCTTT. Supplemented by reference TRBV18 and TRBJ1-1, the full variable domain reads NAGVMQNPRHLVRRRGQEARLRCSPMKGHSHVYWYRQLPEEGLKFMVYLQKENIIDESGMPKERFSAEFPKEGPSILRIQQVVRGDSAAYFCASSPIGQQNTEAFFGQGTRLTVV.

This clone was counted once. V and J are TRBV7-9 and TRBJ1-2; 9 nucleotides agree with TRBD1. This CDR3 is 15 amino acids long. Germline values: CDR1 SEHNR, CDR2 FQNEAQ (reference sequence). The J segment lost 6 bases and the V segment lost 5 bases, leaving 10 bases of the junction unmatched. DNA of the CDR3: TGTGCCAGCAGCACGGACAGGGGCCCTGTCAATGGCTACACCTTC. It codes for CASSTDRGPVNGYTF.

V usage is TRBV11-2 and J usage is TRBJ1-1; 8 bases map to TRBD1. V trimming: 4 bases; J trimming: 7 bases; junction bases outside the gene matches: 11. Germline V lookup: CDR1 SGHAT, CDR2 FQNNGV. There are 15 residues in the CDR3. In DNA form, the CDR3 reads TGTGCCAGCAGCTCTACAGGGGGGGTGAAAAGTGAAGCTTTCTTT. Protein: CASSSTGGVKSEAFF.

This clone was picked up one time. The rearrangement joins TRBV2 to TRBJ1-1; D is ambiguous. V lost 2 bases to trimming and J lost 0 bases, with 7 bases between them. Germline CDR1 and CDR2: SNHLY and FYNNEI. This CDR3 has 14 residues. This chain's CDR3 is CASSESAVNTEAFF. In nucleotides, the CDR3 is TGTGCCAGCAGTGAATCGGCGGTGAACACTGAAGCTTTCTTT. Filled out from reference TRBV2 and TRBJ1-1, the complete variable domain reads EPEVTQTPSHQVTQMGQEVILRCVPISNHLYFYWYRQILGQKVEFLVSFYNNEISEKSEIFDDQFSVERPDGSNFTLKIRSTKLEDSAMYFCASSESAVNTEAFFGQGTRLTVV.

The chain has TRBV28 and TRBJ2-1; D may be TRBD1 (5 bases). The CDR3 runs to 16 residues. Looked up from germline, CDR1 is MDHEN and CDR2 is SYDVKM. V was shortened by 1 base and J by 0 bases, with 10 bases between the two germline ends. CDR3: CASSLLVTVSYNEQFF. In DNA, the CDR3 is TGTGCCAGCAGTTTATTGGTGACAGTCTCCTACAATGAGCAGTTCTTC.

The chain has TRBV5-1 and TRBJ1-1; TRBD1 agrees at 7 bases. The germline CDR1 and CDR2 sequences are SGHRS and YFSETQ. The CDR3 length is 15 residues. The ends lost 0 bases at V and 0 bases at J; junction bases unmatched: 2. In DNA, the CDR3 is TGCGCCAGCAGCTTGGCGGGACAGTTGAACACTGAAGCTTTCTTT. It codes for CASSLAGQLNTEAFF.

V and J are TRBV9 and TRBJ2-1, with 10 bases that match TRBD1. Germline lookup yields CDR1 SGDLS and CDR2 YYNGEE. This CDR3 comprises 14 residues. The trim removed 4 bases at V and 7 bases at J, leaving 5 bases unmatched. In nucleotides, the CDR3 is TGTGCCAGCAGCTCCCGGGACAGGGGTAATGAGCAGTTCTTC. Translation gives CASSSRDRGNEQFF.